The clone carrying this T cell receptor beta chain was seen a few times. Its target is unknown. With 5 bases clipped from V and 0 bases from J, the junction kept 5 bases outside the gene matches. This CDR3 is built from 17 residues. The germline V gene has CDR1 LGHDT and CDR2 YNNKEL (reference sequence). The source of the sample is a study of identical twins. Healthy Caucasians made up all donors. cDNA carried unique molecular identifiers, and a universal primer site was added by template switching. TCRdb reanalysed the 5' RACE reads using MiXCR and keeps one entry per CDR3 protein. The sample shows approximately 590,000 distinct CDR3 sequences, around a tenth of them seen only once. General observations from the study: Cross-sectional statistics, not tracking of the same donors, supported the conclusions. Insertions were fewer in abundant cord blood beta clonotypes, whereas memory repertoires showed none of this pattern.

These data also formed part of another study, on yellow fever vaccine responses in identical twins.

V usage is TRBV3-1 and J usage is TRBJ2-3, with TRBD2 matching 13 bases. The source is a young woman in good health. The sequencing sample was made of PBMCs. The CDR3, as DNA: TGTGCCAGCAGCGACCGGACTAGCGGGAGTAGCACAGATACGCAGTATTTT. Translating it yields CASSDRTSGSSTDTQYF.